These 27 T cell receptor beta chains came from one sample sequenced in a study of CD8+ T cells in alopecia areata. RNA was extracted and reverse transcribed into cDNA as the sequencing template. Here immunoSEQ multiplex PCR was the method, and the copy in TCRdb shows in-frame clones only, minus some. The sample lists 150,000 or so clones; around 64% were seen once. The input for sequencing was CD8+ T cells sorted from blood, taken at week 0. The receptors come from a human donor with alopecia areata.

In DNA, the CDR3 is TGTGCCTGGAGTATTTTGGTATCCTACGAGCAGTACTTC. It yields the protein CAWSILVSYEQYF. V usage is TRBV30 and J usage is TRBJ2-7; D gene uncertain. Per the germline V gene, CDR1 is GTSNPN and CDR2 is SVGIG (reference sequence). The CDR3 length is 13 residues. Trimming took off 2 bases at V and 1 base at J, with 9 bases between the two ends.

A few counts support this clone. This chain uses TRBV29-1 with TRBJ2-7; 7 positions match TRBD2. The CDR3 totals 15 residues. Germline CDR1 is SQVTM and CDR2 is ANQGSEA. V shed 0 bases, J shed 4 bases, and the junction held 9 bases outside the gene matches. For the CDR3, the DNA is TGCAGCGTTGAAGAAACAGCGGGGCATGAATACGAGCAGTACTTC. It is translated as CSVEETAGHEYEQYF.

V gene TRBV4-2 combines with J gene TRBJ1-2, with TRBD1 identical over 8 bases. V shed 5 bases and J 6 bases; nucleotides not matched to a gene: 14. CDR1 LGHNA and CDR2 YNFKEQ come from the germline V gene. This CDR3 has 16 amino acids. CDR3 sequence reads: CASSSHTETGVNGYTF. CDR3 nucleotide sequence: TGTGCCAGCAGCAGCCACACAGAGACAGGGGTTAATGGCTACACCTTC.

This clone was counted only a few times. The chain combines TRBV18 with TRBJ2-7; D remains unclear. The V and J ends lost 0 bases and 0 bases respectively, with 3 bases between them. The germline V gene encodes CDR1 KGHSH and CDR2 LQKENI. The CDR3 runs 13 residues. CDR3 sequence: CASSPPSSYEQYF. In DNA, the CDR3 is TGTGCCAGCTCACCACCTAGCTCCTACGAGCAGTACTTC.

The chain combines TRBV7-8 with TRBJ2-5; possibly TRBD2 for D (6 bases). The germline V gene has CDR1 SGHVS and CDR2 FQNEAQ. V lost 3 bases, J lost 5 bases, and 16 bases lay in between. CDR3 length equals 15 residues. CDR3 nucleotides: TGTGCCAGCAGCTTTGGAGGGCAGTCAGGGGAGACCCAGTACTTC. It codes for CASSFGGQSGETQYF.

This chain connects TRBV4-1 to TRBJ2-1; 8 bases are shared with TRBD1. The CDR3 sequence is 16 residues long. V shed 7 bases, J shed 9 bases, and the junction held 17 bases outside the gene matches. Germline V gene sequence: CDR1 MGHRA, CDR2 YSYEKL. CDR3 sequence (DNA): TGCGCCAGCAAACATATAGAGACAGGGGATAGCGGTGAGCAGTTCTTC. Its translation is CASKHIETGDSGEQFF.

The chain is built from TRBV7-9 and TRBJ1-1; no clear D. From germline, CDR1 is SEHNR and CDR2 FQNEAQ (reference sequence). The CDR3 covers 11 residues. V was clipped by 5 bases and J by 5 bases, with 6 bases between them. CDR3 coding DNA: TGTGCCAGCAGCCCCAGAACTGAAGCTTTCTTT. It codes for CASSPRTEAFF.

The DNA for the CDR3 is TGTGCCAGTACTCCACAGCGGTGGGGATACGAGCAGTACTTC. This codes for CASTPQRWGYEQYF. This chain uses TRBV6-5 with TRBJ2-7; D may be TRBD2 (5 bases). CDR1 and CDR2 from the germline V gene are MNHEY and SVGAGI. V was shortened by 9 bases and J by 4 bases, with 19 bases between the two germline ends. The CDR3 extends over 14 amino acids.

This clone was seen more than once but under ten times. The chain recombines TRBV18 with TRBJ2-3; D may be TRBD1 (5 bases). The V and J ends lost 4 bases and 6 bases respectively, with 8 bases between them. Germline V gene data show CDR1 as KGHSH and CDR2 as LQKENI. There are 12 residues in the CDR3. The CDR3 region has the DNA TGTGCCAGCTCACAGGGGTCGGATACGCAGTATTTT. It encodes CASSQGSDTQYF.

The rearrangement uses TRBV29-1 and TRBJ1-1; D is possibly TRBD1 (5 bases). V was pared by 7 bases and J by 0 bases, with 6 bases between. There are 11 residues in the CDR3. CDR1 and CDR2 (germline): SQVTM, ANQGSEA. CDR3 nucleotide sequence: TGCAGCGCGGGACTGAACACTGAAGCTTTCTTT. This gives the protein CSAGLNTEAFF.

The rearrangement uses TRBV7-2 and TRBJ1-4; TRBD1 aligns across 7 bases. Looked up from germline, CDR1 is SGHTA and CDR2 is FQGNSA. J lost 0 bases, V lost 4 bases, and 5 bases had no gene match. The CDR3 loop spans 16 amino acids. The CDR3 region is CASSYTGVSTNEKLFF. For the CDR3, the DNA is TGTGCCAGCAGCTATACAGGGGTCTCAACTAATGAAAAACTGTTTTTT.

The chain uses TRBV4-1 and TRBJ1-5; D unclear. CDR3 length equals 15 residues. The V and J ends lost 3 bases and 0 bases respectively, with 9 bases between them. Germline V lookup: CDR1 MGHRA, CDR2 YSYEKL. The CDR3 nucleotides read TGCGCCAGCAGCCATTTGGGTCTTAGCAATCAGCCCCAGCATTTT. Translated: CASSHLGLSNQPQHF.

The V call is TRBV15, the J call TRBJ2-2; maybe TRBD1 (5 bases). The CDR3 length is 16 residues. Looked up from germline, CDR1 is LNHNV and CDR2 is YYDKDF (reference sequence). V lost 1 base, J lost 3 bases, and 12 bases lay in between. CDR3 protein: CATSRAGAADTGELFF. DNA for the CDR3: TGTGCCACCAGCAGAGCTGGGGCCGCGGACACCGGGGAGCTGTTTTTT.

The V call is TRBV18, the J call TRBJ2-3; tentatively, D is TRBD2 (6 bases). The V gene lost 3 bases and the J gene lost 2 bases, with 18 bases spanning the gap. The CDR3 runs to 17 residues. Germline V lookup: CDR1 KGHSH, CDR2 LQKENI. CDR3 loop: CASSPIPQADYTDTQYF. CDR3 DNA: TGTGCCAGCTCACCCATACCCCAAGCGGACTACACAGATACGCAGTATTTT.

A note on this clone: A much larger clone is a single base away; this may be a read error. CDR3 DNA: TGTGCCAGCAGCTCAACAGGGAACACTGAAGCTTTCTTT. Protein sequence: CASSSTGNTEAFF. V is TRBV7-6 and J is TRBJ1-1; possible D gene TRBD1, 5 bases. Germline V gene lookup returns CDR1 SGHVS and CDR2 FNYEAQ. Trimming shortened V by 4 bases and J by 1 base, and 7 bases separated the two germline ends. This CDR3 region has 13 residues.

This clone was observed a single time. CDR3 coding DNA: TGCAGCGTCCTGACAAGGGCTTCCAATCAGCCCCAGCATTTT. It encodes CSVLTRASNQPQHF. This chain joins TRBV29-1 and TRBJ1-5; unclear D gene. V was shortened by 6 bases and J by 3 bases, with 15 bases between the two germline ends. This CDR3 comprises 14 residues. Germline CDR1 is SQVTM and CDR2 is ANQGSEA.

The chain carries TRBV6-1 and TRBJ1-4; unclear D gene. The CDR3 sequence is 14 residues long. Germline assignment: CDR1 MNHNS and CDR2 SASEGT. Trimming removed 2 bases from V and 0 bases from J, with 4 bases in between. CDR3 DNA: TGTGCCAGCAGTGAACTAGCAACTAATGAAAAACTGTTTTTT. This codes for CASSELATNEKLFF.

The CDR3 DNA reads as TGCGCCAGCAGCCAAGATTGGCAGGGGCAGGGTAGAACCCTCCACTTT. It codes for CASSQDWQGQGRTLHF. V gene TRBV4-1 combines with J gene TRBJ1-6, with a possible D match to TRBD1 (6 bases). CDR1 and CDR2 from the germline V gene are MGHRA and YSYEKL. The CDR3 loop spans 16 amino acids. With 0 bases removed from V and 14 bases from J, the gap between germline ends came to 20 bases.

V and J are TRBV7-9 and TRBJ2-3, with D perhaps matching TRBD1 (6 bases). The V gene's germline CDR1 is SEHNR and CDR2 FQNEAQ (reference sequence). Deletions cut 6 bases from V and 2 bases from J, with 18 bases between. This CDR3 comprises 16 residues. Here the CDR3 reads CASSPRQGRFTDTQYF. The CDR3 DNA sequence: TGTGCCAGCAGTCCTCGTCAGGGGAGATTCACAGATACGCAGTATTTT.

This chain uses TRBV6-4 with TRBJ2-1, with 8 bases identical to TRBD2. Germline lookup yields CDR1 MRHNA and CDR2 SNTAGT. Losses at the gene ends were 3 bases for V and 7 bases for J; bases not matched to a gene: 8. This CDR3 spans 15 amino acids. Here the CDR3 DNA reads TGTGCCAGCAGTGAGACGCCGGGGGGGGATAATGAGCAGTTCTTC. This sequence encodes CASSETPGGDNEQFF.

The V and J genes are TRBV29-1 and TRBJ2-1; either TRBD1 or TRBD2 may supply D (5 bases each). CDR1 and CDR2 (germline): SQVTM, ANQGSEA. This CDR3 has 16 residues. The V and J ends lost 8 bases and 3 bases respectively, with 23 bases between them. The CDR3 spells CSFRDGDVSHYNEQFF. DNA for the CDR3: TGCAGCTTCCGGGACGGGGACGTATCTCACTACAATGAGCAGTTCTTC.

This chain joins TRBV25-1 and TRBJ1-1, with TRBD1 identical over 7 bases. Trimming removed 8 bases from V and 4 bases from J; junction bases left unmatched: 10. Germline CDR1 reads MGHDK; CDR2 reads SYGVNS. The CDR3 consists of 14 residues. The CDR3 protein is CASGLGGAITEAFF. The CDR3 DNA sequence: TGTGCCAGCGGATTAGGGGGCGCGATCACTGAAGCTTTCTTT.

This CDR3 is CASLSNPSEPQETQYF. Written as DNA, the CDR3 is TGTGCCAGCCTCTCAAACCCGAGCGAGCCACAAGAGACCCAGTACTTC. The chain has TRBV25-1 and TRBJ2-5; D remains unclear. CDR1 and CDR2 from the germline V gene are MGHDK and SYGVNS. The CDR3 length is 16 residues. Trimming shortened V by 8 bases and J by 2 bases, and 21 bases separated the two germline ends. The full variable domain, in which reference TRBV25-1 and TRBJ2-5 provide the parts outside the CDR3, is EADIYQTPRYLVIGTGKKITLECSQTMGHDKMYWYQQDPGMELHLIHYSYGVNSTEKGDLSSESTVSRIRTEHFPLTLESARPSHTSQYLCASLSNPSEPQETQYFGPGTRLLVL.

This chain joins TRBV27 and TRBJ2-3, with D uncertain. This CDR3 contains 13 residues. CDR1 is MNHEY and CDR2 is SMNVEV in the germline V gene (reference sequence). V was trimmed by 0 bases and J by 12 bases, leaving 13 bases between them. The CDR3 loop is CASSLSVTTDQYF. The DNA of the CDR3 is TGTGCCAGCAGTTTATCGGTGACCACCGATCAGTATTTT.

The chain is built from TRBV25-1 and TRBJ1-3; 7 bases match TRBD1. Per germline, CDR1 MGHDK and CDR2 SYGVNS. Trimming took 4 bases from V and 0 from J; bases not matched to a gene: 6. The CDR3 has 16 amino acids. CDR3 nucleotide sequence: TGTGCCAGCAGTGTAGGACAGGTCTTCTCTGGAAACACCATATATTTT. Translating it yields CASSVGQVFSGNTIYF.

This clone was recorded a few times. The genes are TRBV2 and TRBJ2-4; 9 nucleotides agree with TRBD1. Germline loops: CDR1 SNHLY, CDR2 FYNNEI. The trim removed 6 bases at V and 14 bases at J, leaving 11 bases unmatched. The CDR3 extends over 13 amino acids. CDR3 nucleotides: TGTGCCAGCAGAGATCCGGGACAGGGACCGGAGTACTTC. Translation: CASRDPGQGPEYF.

This chain links TRBV5-6 with TRBJ1-1; D is unclear. The V and J ends lost 7 bases and 8 bases respectively, with 15 bases between them. CDR1 and CDR2 (germline): SGHDT, YYEEEE. This CDR3 is built from 12 residues. The chain's CDR3 is CASFGVASEAFF. The CDR3 coding sequence is TGTGCCAGCTTTGGGGTGGCATCCGAAGCTTTCTTT.